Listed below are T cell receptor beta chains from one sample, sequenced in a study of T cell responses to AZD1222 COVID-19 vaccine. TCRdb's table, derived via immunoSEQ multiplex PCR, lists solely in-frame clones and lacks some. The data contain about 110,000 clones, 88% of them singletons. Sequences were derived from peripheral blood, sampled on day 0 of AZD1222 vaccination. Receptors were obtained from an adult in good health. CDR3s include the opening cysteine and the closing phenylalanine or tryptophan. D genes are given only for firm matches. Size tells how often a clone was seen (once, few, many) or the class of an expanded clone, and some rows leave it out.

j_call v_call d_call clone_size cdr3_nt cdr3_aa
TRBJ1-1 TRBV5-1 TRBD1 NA TGCGCCAGCAGCCTAAGACAGGGATCGGCCACTGAAGCTTTCTTT CASSLRQGSATEAFF
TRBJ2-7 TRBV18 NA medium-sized TGTGCCAGCTCACCTTTGGGGCCCTACGAGCAGTACTTC CASSPLGPYEQYF
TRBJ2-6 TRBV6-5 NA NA TGTGCCAGCAGTTACGAGAGCTCTGGGGCCAACGTCCTGACTTTC CASSYESSGANVLTF
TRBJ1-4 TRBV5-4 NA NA TGTGCCAGCAGCCCGAGCGGGGGGCGCGGTGCTAATGAAAAACTGTTTTTT CASSPSGGRGANEKLFF
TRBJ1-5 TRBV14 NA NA TGTGCCAGCAGCCAACTCTTGTTAGAGGGCGCGGGGATTTTTAGCAATCAGCCCCAGCATTTT CASSQLLLEGAGIFSNQPQHF
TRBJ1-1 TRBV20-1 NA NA TGCAGTGCTAAAAAGAAAACTGAAGCTTTCTTT CSAKKKTEAFF
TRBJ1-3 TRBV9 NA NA TGTGCCAGCAGCGACCGCGGGGGACGAAACACCATATATTTT CASSDRGGRNTIYF
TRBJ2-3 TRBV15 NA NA TGTGCCACCAGCAGGGACACTGAGCAGGATACGCAGTATTTT CATSRDTEQDTQYF
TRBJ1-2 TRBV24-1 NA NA TGTGCCACCAGTGACCCCTGGTCAGGGAGTGGCTACACCTTC CATSDPWSGSGYTF
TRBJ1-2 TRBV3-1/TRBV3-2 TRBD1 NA TGTGCCAGCAGCCATCAGGGGGCTGGGGGCTACACCTTC CASSHQGAGGYTF